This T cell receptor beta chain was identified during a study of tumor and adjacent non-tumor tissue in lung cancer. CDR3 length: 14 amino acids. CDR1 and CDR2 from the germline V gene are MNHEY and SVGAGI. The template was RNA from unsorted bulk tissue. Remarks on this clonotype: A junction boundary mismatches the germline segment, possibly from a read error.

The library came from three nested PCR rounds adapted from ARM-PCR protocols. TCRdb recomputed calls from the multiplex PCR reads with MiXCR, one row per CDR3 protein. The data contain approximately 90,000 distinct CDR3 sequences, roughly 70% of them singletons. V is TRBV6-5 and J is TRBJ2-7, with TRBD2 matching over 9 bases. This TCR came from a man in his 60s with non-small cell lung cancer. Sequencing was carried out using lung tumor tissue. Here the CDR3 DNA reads TGTGCCAGCAGCCGTGCGGGGGGGCATTACGAACAGTACTTC. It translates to CASSRAGGHYEQYF.